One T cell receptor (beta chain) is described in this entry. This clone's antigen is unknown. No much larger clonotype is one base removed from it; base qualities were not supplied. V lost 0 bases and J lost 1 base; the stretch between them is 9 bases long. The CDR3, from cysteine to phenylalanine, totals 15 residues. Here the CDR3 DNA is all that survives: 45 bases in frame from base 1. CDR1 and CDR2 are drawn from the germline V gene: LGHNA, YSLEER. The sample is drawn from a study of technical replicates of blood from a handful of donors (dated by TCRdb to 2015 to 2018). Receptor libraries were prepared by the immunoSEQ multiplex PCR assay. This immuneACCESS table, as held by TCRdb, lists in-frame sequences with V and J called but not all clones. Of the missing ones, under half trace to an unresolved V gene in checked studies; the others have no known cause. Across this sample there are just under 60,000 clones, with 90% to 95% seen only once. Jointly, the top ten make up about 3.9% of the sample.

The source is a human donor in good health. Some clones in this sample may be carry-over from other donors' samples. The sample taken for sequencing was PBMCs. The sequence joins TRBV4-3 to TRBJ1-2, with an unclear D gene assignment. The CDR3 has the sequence CASSQEVTDNYGYTF. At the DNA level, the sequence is TGCGCCAGCAGCCAAGAGGTCACAGATAACTATGGCTACACCTTC.